This T cell receptor (beta chain) originates from a study of shared clonotypes between healthy human individuals (TCRdb year 2020). For the study in its entirety: Three men and two women, aged 18 to 49 years, made up the cohort. To estimate repertoire size and how much clonotypes are shared between individuals, the study performed deep sequencing of blood TCR repertoires from roughly five healthy adults. Libraries were prepared and TCR repertoires were sequenced by different laboratories using diverse techniques, in order to increase sequencing depth and limit assay-specific biases. Leukapheresis yielded between about 0.85 and 10 billion PBMCs per donor.

What the study reported, not specific to this receptor: The genetic and exposure-history diversity represented was limited by the small number of donors. Based on pairwise subsampling, the degree of clonotype sharing among donors was expected to be affected by sequencing depth. Sampling was limited to blood, and TCR repertoires in tissue likely differ from TCR repertoires in blood.

Concerning this clone: Its antigen is still unknown. It has no much larger one-base neighbor in the sample; base qualities were not kept.

TCR CDR3 regions were amplified from genomic DNA by multiplex PCR using the deep immunoSEQ assay. Extracted genomic DNA from each cell subset was spread evenly across all wells of several immunoSEQ 96-well plates, with each plate serving as a replicate. For unsorted PBMC, approximately 300 ng of genomic DNA, equivalent to around 30,000 T cell genomes, went into each replicate PCR. Ten immunoSEQ deep assay plates were used to sequence unsorted PBMC genomic DNA. The purified libraries were quantified using a Qubit 3.0 fluorometer, sized with a Bioanalyzer 2100, and then quantified again using the KAPA Library Quantification kit. Every immunoSEQ 96-well plate was sequenced on a separate single-read 150-cycle Illumina NextSeq 550 flow cell. The study's processing was this. Because the immunoSEQ output held only junctional sequences and lacked quality scores, the filtering could not match the filtering applied to full-length reads. Sequences were annotated with PyIR, a Python wrapper for IgBLAST v1.9, and V/J genes and CDR3 were assigned using IMGT germline references. Reads were removed for weak V/J assignments (E-value above 1e-6), missing CDR3, stop codons, out-of-frame junctions, or ambiguous translated residues. V3J clonotypes were defined as sequences sharing an identical inferred V gene, J gene, and CDR3 amino acid sequence. To compute the percentage overlap between repertoires, the number of shared unique clonotypes was divided by the size of the smaller repertoire. RTK rarefaction, the Chao1 estimator, and Recon v2.1 estimates of unobserved clonotypes were used to assess repertoire richness. Not all clones reach the TCRdb copy of this immuneACCESS table, which keeps in-frame sequences only. Checked studies attribute under half of the gap to unresolved V genes and leave the rest unexplained. That table gives V, J and clone size, and the DNA gave D and trimming. The sample table lists fewer than 650,000 clones, around 78% of them with a count of one. The top ten clones comprise around 12% of the sample.

V and J lose 7 bases and 0 bases, and a span of 12 bases separates them. Looking up the germline V gene yields CDR1 MDHEN and CDR2 SYDVKM. Spanning cysteine to phenylalanine, the CDR3 consists of 15 amino acids. Only CDR3 DNA is held: 45 bases, read in frame from base 1. The donors were healthy, HIV-negative adults with no recently reported acute infections or vaccinations. Every donor was a Caucasian adult residing in Nashville, Tennessee, USA. In the unsorted samples, 90 million to 100 million PBMCs were counted, and genomic DNA was extracted using the QIAamp DNA Blood Mini kit. Blood was obtained by leukapheresis, after which PBMCs were separated by Ficoll-Histopaque density gradient centrifugation and cryopreserved in liquid nitrogen vapor phase.

Sequenced material: PBMCs. This TCR derives from a woman between 35 and 50 years old in good health. Some clones in this sample may be carry-over from other donors' samples. The rearranged chain carries TRBV28 and TRBJ1-4, with the D segment identity uncertain. The DNA sequence is given as TGTGCCAGCACTCCATCGCGGGCAACTAATGAAAAACTGTTTTTT. It specifies CASTPSRATNEKLFF.